This T cell receptor beta chain was sequenced during a study of immune characterization of retroperitoneal liposarcoma (dated by TCRdb to between 2018 and 2020). Libraries were made using PCR. Sequencing took place on a NextSeq 500. The public reads were quality trimmed at Q25 with fastp and then assembled into clones with MiXCR by TCRdb, keeping productive beta chains. Each CDR3 protein appears once, grouped with its most common genes and DNA. This sample has thousands of distinct CDR3 sequences in its table, and roughly 25% of those were observed once. The ten largest clones represent 8% to 10% of the sample. Compared with the rest of its sample, this clonotype is medium-sized (0.01 to 0.1%). Its target antigen remains unknown. One base away there is no much larger clone; base qualities are not given. The CDR3 sequence holds 15 residues, the cysteine and phenylalanine included. Kept here is only the CDR3 DNA, which spans 45 bases and is read in frame from base 1. V and J are truncated by 4 bases and 2 bases respectively, leaving an intervening sequence of 12 bases.

The receptor chain draws on TRBV12-3 or TRBV12-4 and TRBJ2-1; the D gene assignment is ambiguous. The sequence was obtained from a male donor with retroperitoneal liposarcoma. The sequenced sample consisted of tumor tissue. The DNA sequence is as follows: TGTGCCAGCAGTTCAGACATTGGGGCCTACAATGAGCAGTTCTTC. Its translation is CASSSDIGAYNEQFF.